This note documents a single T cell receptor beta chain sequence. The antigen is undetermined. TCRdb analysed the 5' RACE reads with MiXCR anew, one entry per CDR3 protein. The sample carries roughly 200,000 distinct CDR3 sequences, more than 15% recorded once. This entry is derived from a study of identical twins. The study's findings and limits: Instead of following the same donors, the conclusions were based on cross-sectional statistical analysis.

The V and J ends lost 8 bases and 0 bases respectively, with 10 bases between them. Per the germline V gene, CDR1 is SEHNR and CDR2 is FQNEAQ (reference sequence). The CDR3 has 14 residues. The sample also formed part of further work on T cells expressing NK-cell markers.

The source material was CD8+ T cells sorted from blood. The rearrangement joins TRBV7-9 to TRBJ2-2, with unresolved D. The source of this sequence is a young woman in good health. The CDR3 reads CASGRISNTGELFF. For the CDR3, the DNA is TGTGCCAGCGGTAGGATATCGAACACCGGGGAGCTGTTTTTT.